This T cell receptor (beta chain) comes out of a study of blood T cell repertoires in COVID-19 (dated by TCRdb to about 2020). Turning to the overall study: Samples covering the acute and convalescent phases of COVID-19 were provided by collaborators in the United States, Italy and Spain. The material from the prospective study consisted of cDNA or gDNA derived from T cells, B-cell-depleted T cells, or PBMCs. The repertoires were released in a freely available public database intended as a resource for research on the immune response to SARS-CoV-2. Where available, HLA class I and class II types were obtained from metadata supplied by the sample provider rather than from assay-based typing. The samples were drawn from the first 160 participants of the ongoing ImmuneRACE study and from over 950 subjects provided by 6 global collaborators. A de-identified subject ID, COVID-19 status, age in years and sex were almost always included in the sample metadata. Deeply sampled blood TCRbeta repertoires from subjects exposed to, actively infected with, or recovered from COVID-19 were included in the dataset.

TCRbeta CDR3 regions were amplified from genomic DNA by means of the immunoSEQ Assay, a bias-controlled multiplex PCR. For the original study's pipeline: The number of nucleated cells in each sample was estimated by amplification of reference gene primers within the assay. Sequence reads were collapsed and filtered to measure the absolute abundance of every unique TCRbeta CDR3 rearrangement. For each sample, productive Simpson clonality was calculated by taking the square root of Simpson's diversity index across productive rearrangements. In TCRdb, the immuneACCESS table is reduced to in-frame sequences with V and J assigned. These tables do not hold every clone; where another copy was compared, an unresolved V gene accounts for under half, and the others remain unexplained. V and J calls and clone size are those listed in that table; D and trimming were worked out from the DNA. Here the sample has over 60,000 clones; 90% occur a single time. The leading ten clones occupy around 0.52% of the sample.

CDR1 and CDR2 (SQVTM, ANQGSEA) derive from the germline V gene. Ends trimmed: V by 6 bases, J by 5 bases; bases unmatched to a gene: 3. Inclusive of the bounding cysteine and phenylalanine, the CDR3 is 11 residues long. Here the CDR3 DNA is all that survives: 33 bases in frame from base 1. As to this clone: Its target antigen remains unknown. Per-nucleotide qualities are absent, and no much larger clonotype sits a single base away.

One collaborating source in Seattle enrolled patients while the patients were actively infected and followed the patients over time throughout the course of disease. The collaborating institutions used their own protocols to collect whole blood in K2EDTA tubes. For TCRbeta analysis, collaborators shipped samples in one of three forms: frozen whole blood, isolated PBMCs, or DNA extracted from either of those sample types. Here is what the overall study found, with its caveats: Clinical and demographic metadata were provided uncurated, with the amount varying by source and participant.

This TCR was recovered from a man in his fifties with COVID-19, enrolled during active disease. Sequencing was performed on peripheral blood. The chain uses TRBV29-1 and TRBJ1-2, and TRBD1 matches 7 of the central bases. The CDR3 sequence is CSVYRGYGYTF. The DNA is as follows: TGCAGCGTGTACAGGGGTTATGGCTACACCTTC.